These 13 T cell receptor beta chains came from one sample sequenced in a study of control samples from healthy donors and cancer patients. Only in-frame clones appear in the TCRdb table, and some are missing; sequencing was by immunoSEQ multiplex PCR. The sample lists fewer than 110,000 clones, more than 85% occurring once. The sample consisted of blood. Every receptor here comes from a man younger than 45 in good health.

The J gene is TRBJ1-5, the V gene TRBV6-5, with TRBD1 matching over 7 bases. This CDR3 is built from 14 residues. Germline V gene lookup returns CDR1 MNHEY and CDR2 SVGAGI. Trimming at V came to 8 bases and at J to 4 bases, leaving 8 bases not matched to a gene. The CDR3 nucleotides read TGTGCCAGCGTAGGGGGCGGATGGAATCAGCCCCAGCATTTT. Translating it yields CASVGGGWNQPQHF.

V gene TRBV5-3 combines with J gene TRBJ2-7, with a possible D match to TRBD1 (6 bases). TRBV5-3 is noted as an ORF with a role that remains uncertain. The CDR3 has 14 amino acids. Trimming shortened V by 4 bases and J by 6 bases, and 17 bases separated the two germline ends. In DNA form, the CDR3 reads TGTGCCAGAAGCCAACTACCTACCAGGGGCGAGCAGTACTTC. Translation: CARSQLPTRGEQYF.

J is TRBJ1-1 and V is TRBV14; D gene ambiguous. The germline CDR1 and CDR2 sequences are SGHDN and FVKESK. V lost 5 bases to trimming and J lost 2 bases, with 12 bases between them. The CDR3 totals 14 residues. The CDR3 DNA is TGTGCCAGCAGCTCCTACGGGCCTAACACTGAAGCTTTCTTT. Protein sequence: CASSSYGPNTEAFF.

This rearrangement joins TRBV28 to TRBJ2-7; D ambiguous. Germline CDR1 and CDR2: MDHEN and SYDVKM. V gave up 4 bases and J gave up 5 bases, with 12 bases separating them. The CDR3 is 13 residues long. CDR3 sequence: CASSSNSLDEQYF. The CDR3 coding sequence is TGTGCCAGCAGTTCCAACTCCCTTGACGAGCAGTACTTC. Full variable domain (outside the CDR3, taken from reference TRBV28 and TRBJ2-7): DVKVTQSSRYLVKRTGEKVFLECVQDMDHENMFWYRQDPGLGLRLIYFSYDVKMKEKGDIPEGYSVSREKKERFSLILESASTNQTSMYLCASSSNSLDEQYFGPGTRLTVT.

The chain is built from TRBV29-1 and TRBJ2-1; no clear D gene. The CDR3 is made up of 15 amino acids. The germline V gene has CDR1 SQVTM and CDR2 ANQGSEA. Trimming removed 2 bases at V and 2 bases at J, with 13 bases between. Written as DNA, the CDR3 is TGCAGCGTTGAACAGTACCTGACCACCTACAATGAGCAGTTCTTC. Translating it yields CSVEQYLTTYNEQFF.

This rearrangement joins TRBV19 to TRBJ2-4; 9 bases align to TRBD2. The CDR3 sequence is 22 residues long. Germline CDR1 and CDR2: LNHDA and SQIVND (reference sequence). The V and J ends lost 0 bases and 1 base, in that order; junction bases with no gene match: 19. The CDR3: CASSIDRKTGGTSGSAKNIQYF. The CDR3 region has the DNA TGTGCCAGTAGTATAGATCGTAAAACGGGGGGCACTAGCGGGTCTGCCAAAAACATTCAGTACTTC. The full variable domain, with the rest looked up from reference TRBV19 and TRBJ2-4, is DGGITQSPKYLFRKEGQNVTLSCEQNLNHDAMYWYRQDPGQGLRLIYYSQIVNDFQKGDIAEGYSVSREKKESFPLTVTSAQKNPTAFYLCASSIDRKTGGTSGSAKNIQYFGAGTRLSVL.

The V and J genes are TRBV30 and TRBJ1-4, with unresolved D. Germline values: CDR1 GTSNPN, CDR2 SVGIG (reference sequence). The CDR3 totals 15 residues. Trimming shortened V by 0 bases and J by 3 bases, and 11 bases separated the two germline ends. CDR3 bases: TGTGCCTGGAGTGTAAGGCGGACTCCTAATGAAAAACTGTTTTTT. It encodes CAWSVRRTPNEKLFF. Drawing the rest from reference TRBV30 and TRBJ1-4, the complete variable domain is SQTIHQWPATLVQPVGSPLSLECTVEGTSNPNLYWYRQAAGRGLQLLFYSVGIGQISSEVPQNLSASRPQDRQFILSSKKLLLSDSGFYLCAWSVRRTPNEKLFFGSGTQLSVL.

V usage is TRBV28 and J usage is TRBJ1-2, with D possibly TRBD1 on 6 matching bases. CDR3 length: 13 residues. V lost 4 bases and J 8 bases, leaving 14 bases between the germline ends. The germline V gene has CDR1 MDHEN and CDR2 SYDVKM. The CDR3 loop reads CASSSKTGSGYTF. The CDR3 nucleotides read TGTGCCAGCAGTTCTAAAACAGGGAGCGGCTACACCTTC.

The chain joins TRBV15 to TRBJ2-7; maybe TRBD2 (5 bases). V was trimmed by 0 bases and J by 6 bases, leaving 12 bases between them. The CDR3 sequence is 14 residues long. Looked up from germline, CDR1 is LNHNV and CDR2 is YYDKDF (reference sequence). The CDR3 bases are TGTGCCACCAGCAGAGATGGGGAGTTCAGCGAGCAGTACTTC. Translating gives CATSRDGEFSEQYF.

The chain links TRBV5-1 to TRBJ1-1; D gene ambiguous. Trimming shortened V by 7 bases and J by 4 bases, and 8 bases separated the two germline ends. CDR3 length: 11 residues. The germline gives CDR1 SGHRS, CDR2 YFSETQ. In nucleotides, the CDR3 is TGCGCCAGCCATAAGGGCACTGAAGCTTTCTTT. Translating it yields CASHKGTEAFF.

The gene calls are TRBV25-1 and TRBJ1-1; D not resolved. Deletions cut 3 bases from V and 11 bases from J, with 13 bases between. CDR1 is MGHDK, CDR2 SYGVNS, per germline. This CDR3 is built from 12 residues. CDR3 sequence reads: CASSELGSSAFF. In nucleotides, the CDR3 is TGTGCCAGCAGTGAGTTAGGTTCTTCGGCTTTCTTT.

The V gene is TRBV28, the J gene TRBJ1-3, with a weak D call TRBD1 (5 bases). The V and J ends lost 5 bases and 2 bases respectively, with 10 bases between them. The length of the CDR3 is 14 residues. Germline loops: CDR1 MDHEN, CDR2 SYDVKM. The CDR3 loop is CASSPTVPGNTIYF. The CDR3 bases are TGTGCCAGCAGTCCGACAGTACCTGGAAACACCATATATTTT. Variable domain in full (rest from reference TRBV28 and TRBJ1-3): DVKVTQSSRYLVKRTGEKVFLECVQDMDHENMFWYRQDPGLGLRLIYFSYDVKMKEKGDIPEGYSVSREKKERFSLILESASTNQTSMYLCASSPTVPGNTIYFGEGSWLTVV.

The rearrangement links TRBV29-1 to TRBJ1-1; D is possibly TRBD1 (5 bases). This CDR3 is 13 amino acids long. The germline V and J ends were trimmed by 4 bases and 6 bases, with 15 bases remaining between them. Germline V gene data show CDR1 as SQVTM and CDR2 as ANQGSEA. The CDR3 region is CSVVWGGIAEAFF. For the CDR3, the DNA is TGCAGCGTTGTATGGGGGGGAATAGCTGAAGCTTTCTTT.